A selection of T cell receptor beta chains follows, all from one sample in a study of cytomegalovirus exposure and HLA in healthy donors. Repertoires were generated with immunoSEQ multiplex PCR, while TCRdb's copy carries only in-frame clones and drops some. The sample totals approximately 80,000 clones. Specimen: PBMCs. The origin of the receptors is a woman aged 25 to 45 in good health and CMV-seronegative. The CDR3 runs from the conserved cysteine through the conserved F or W. A D gene is named only where the DNA matches it firmly.

. TRBJ2-1 TRBV4-2 14 TGTGCCAGCAGCCAAGAGTCGTCCGACAATGAGCAGTTCTTC CASSQESSDNEQFF
TRBD1 TRBJ1-5 TRBV6-5 15 TGTGCCAGTAGCAAGACAGGGGGCGCCTTTCAGCCCCAGCATTTT CASSKTGGAFQPQHF
. TRBJ1-2 TRBV18 16 TGTGCCAGCTCACCGAAGCCATACGGGGGGGAATATGGCTACACCTTC CASSPKPYGGEYGYTF
TRBD2 TRBJ2-5 TRBV29-1 12 TGCAGCGTTGGGACTAGCTTGGAGACCCAGTACTTC CSVGTSLETQYF
. TRBJ1-3 TRBV30 14 TGTGCCTGGAGTACAGGAATCTCTGGAAACACCATATATTTT CAWSTGISGNTIYF
. TRBJ1-1 TRBV7-9 14 TGTGCCAGCAGCTTAGGGGACGGGGGCACTGAAGCTTTCTTT CASSLGDGGTEAFF
TRBD2 TRBJ2-5 TRBV7-8 15 TGTGCCAGCAGCTTAGAGATTAGCGGGGGAGAGACCCAGTACTTC CASSLEISGGETQYF
. TRBJ1-6 TRBV7-2 14 TGTGCCAGCAGCCTCTCACCAGGCACTTCACCCCTCCACTTT CASSLSPGTSPLHF
. TRBJ1-2 TRBV5-1 15 TGCGCCAGCAGCTTGGAGGCAGGGCCAAACTATGGCTACACCTTC CASSLEAGPNYGYTF
. TRBJ2-5 TRBV25-1 15 TGTGCCAGCAGTGAATATATTGGCCAGATTGAGACCCAGTACTTC CASSEYIGQIETQYF
. TRBJ2-3 TRBV9 14 TGTGCCAGCAGCGTAGAGTGGGCCGCAGATACGCAGTATTTT CASSVEWAADTQYF
TRBD2 TRBJ2-5 TRBV10-1 15 TGCGCCAGCAGTGATTCGGCTAGCGGGGTAGAGACCCAGTACTTC CASSDSASGVETQYF
. TRBJ1-2 TRBV6-6 10 TGTGCCAGCAGTTATAATGGCTACACCTTC CASSYNGYTF
TRBD2 TRBJ2-1 TRBV18 16 TGTGCCAGCTCACCACGGGGGACTAGCGGTCTTAGGGAGCAGTTCTTC CASSPRGTSGLREQFF
TRBD1 TRBJ2-7 TRBV7-9 14 TGTGCCAGCAGCAACAGGGGTAGGCTCTACGAGCAGTACTTC CASSNRGRLYEQYF
TRBD1 TRBJ2-1 TRBV19 14 TGTGCCAGTAGTACCTTCCAGGGGGCAAATGAGCAGTTCTTC CASSTFQGANEQFF
. TRBJ1-1 TRBV7-9 12 TGTGCCAGCAGCGCCCAGACAGTTGAAGCTTTCTTT CASSAQTVEAFF
TRBD1 TRBJ1-5 TRBV15 17 TGTGCCACCAGCAGTTCCAGAGACAGGGTCGGTCATCAGCCCCAGCATTTT CATSSSRDRVGHQPQHF
TRBD1 TRBJ2-7 TRBV7-9 15 TGTGCCAGCAGCTGGACAGGGTCCGGCCTCGACGAGCAGTACTTC CASSWTGSGLDEQYF
TRBD2 TRBJ2-5 TRBV19 17 TGTGCCAGTAGTATAGCCTCCGTCGCGGGGGGACAAGAGACCCAGTACTTC CASSIASVAGGQETQYF
. TRBJ2-7 TRBV4-1 15 TGCGCCAGCAGCCAATCACAGGGAAATCACTACGAGCAGTACTTC CASSQSQGNHYEQYF
. TRBJ2-1 TRBV5-6 13 TGTGCCAGCAGCTTGTTGGGTGGCGGTGAGCAGTTCTTC CASSLLGGGEQFF
TRBD2 TRBJ2-1 TRBV29-1 14 TGCAGCGCTTCTAGCGGGGGATCCTACAATGAGCAGTTCTTC CSASSGGSYNEQFF
. TRBJ2-1 TRBV27 16 TGTGCCAGCAGTTTATCGGCGGGTAGCTCCTACAATGAGCAGTTCTTC CASSLSAGSSYNEQFF
. TRBJ2-5 TRBV30 16 TGTGCCTGGAGTGTAACCTCGGCGGGAACCCTTGTGACCCAGTACTTC CAWSVTSAGTLVTQYF
TRBD1 TRBJ1-1 TRBV7-8 17 TGTGCCAGCAGCTTCAGAGGGACAGGGGTAATGAACACTGAAGCTTTCTTT CASSFRGTGVMNTEAFF
. TRBJ2-7 TRBV4-1 15 TGCGCCAGCAGCCAAGAAGACTCAGCCTCCTACGAGCAGTACTTC CASSQEDSASYEQYF
. TRBJ1-4 TRBV15 15 TGTGCCACCAGCGAATTCGACAGGCTTAATGAAAAACTGTTTTTT CATSEFDRLNEKLFF
. TRBJ1-1 TRBV11-2 16 TGTGCCAGCAGCTTAGACAGGGTGGGGGGTGACACTGAAGCTTTCTTT CASSLDRVGGDTEAFF
. TRBJ2-7 TRBV4-2 15 TGTGCCAGCAGCCAAGAGTGGATGGCCGGGGGCGAGCAGTACTTC CASSQEWMAGGEQYF
. TRBJ1-6 TRBV15 15 TGTGCCACCAGCAGAGAGGGGACTAATAATTCACCCCTCCACTTT CATSREGTNNSPLHF
TRBD1 TRBJ1-1 TRBV6-5 14 TGTGCCAGCAGTTTTGGACAGGGTTTCACTGAAGCTTTCTTT CASSFGQGFTEAFF
TRBD1 TRBJ1-1 TRBV6-6 14 TGTGCCAGCAAGGGACAGTGGCTAAACACTGAAGCTTTCTTT CASKGQWLNTEAFF
TRBD1 TRBJ1-3 TRBV6-5 15 TGTGCCAGCAGTTACACAGGGGACTCTGGAAACACCATATATTTT CASSYTGDSGNTIYF
TRBD1 TRBJ1-4 TRBV2 14 TGTGCCAGCAGTGAAGGGGCAGGGGGGGAAAAACTGTTTTTT CASSEGAGGEKLFF
. TRBJ2-7 TRBV5-6 13 TGTGCCAGCAGCTTTGAAGGGGTTGCCGAGCAGTACTTC CASSFEGVAEQYF
. TRBJ1-5 TRBV28 15 TGTGCCAGCAGTTTCCTCGGCGGCGGGAATCAGCCCCAGCATTTT CASSFLGGGNQPQHF
. TRBJ1-1 TRBV7-6 15 TGTGCCAGCAGGCTTAGCGCAGGGGAGAACACTGAAGCTTTCTTT CASRLSAGENTEAFF
. TRBJ1-1 TRBV30 13 TGTGCCTGGAGGGAGACACTACAGGGTGAAGCTTTCTTT CAWRETLQGEAFF
TRBD2 TRBJ2-7 TRBV4-1 16 TGCGCCAGCAGCCAAGAAGGAGGGCTAGCGGTCTACGAGCAGTACTTC CASSQEGGLAVYEQYF
TRBD2 TRBJ2-2 TRBV2 15 TGTGCCACGAAGGGGGCGGGAGGGGTCACCGGGGAGCTGTTTTTT CATKGAGGVTGELFF
TRBD1 TRBJ2-7 TRBV7-6 15 TGTGCCAGCAGCGCTGGAGAGGGGGCAGCCTACGAGCAGTACTTC CASSAGEGAAYEQYF
. TRBJ2-3 TRBV4-1 15 TGCGCCAGCAGCCCCCTCGGCGGATACGGGGATACGCAGTATTTT CASSPLGGYGDTQYF
TRBD1 TRBJ1-6 TRBV30 13 TGTGCCTGGAGCAGGGACAGGGATTCACCCCTACACTTT CAWSRDRDSPLHF
. TRBJ2-1 TRBV5-1 14 TGCGCCAGCAGTTCTTCCCCCGGTGACAATGAGCAGTTCTTC CASSSSPGDNEQFF
. TRBJ1-1 TRBV6-1 15 TGTGCCAGCAGTGAAACGGGACACCCGAACACTGAAGCTTTCTTT CASSETGHPNTEAFF
. TRBJ1-1 TRBV19 13 TGTGCCAGTAGTATATCGGGGTACACTGAAGCTTTCTTT CASSISGYTEAFF
. TRBJ2-5 TRBV5-1 13 TGCGCCAGCAGGAGAGGGATCCAAGAGACCCAGTACTTC CASRRGIQETQYF
TRBD1 TRBJ1-2 TRBV28 14 TGTGCCAGCAGTACAATGACAGGGAACTATGGCTACACCTTC CASSTMTGNYGYTF
TRBD2 TRBJ2-7 TRBV18 17 TGTGCCAGCTCACCAGGGTCAATAGCGGGAGGGCCAGACGAGCAGTACTTC CASSPGSIAGGPDEQYF
TRBD1 TRBJ1-1 TRBV6-5 14 TGTGCCAGCAGACAGGGGGTCCCGAACACTGAAGATTTCTTT CASRQGVPNTEDFF
TRBD1 TRBJ2-1 TRBV19 13 TGTGCCAGTAGTACGGACAGGGGCAATGAGCAGTTCTTC CASSTDRGNEQFF
TRBD2 TRBJ2-5 TRBV6-5 16 TGTGCCAGCAGTTCCTCTAGGACTAGCGGGGAGGAGACCCAGTACTTC CASSSSRTSGEETQYF
TRBD1 TRBJ2-2 TRBV6-6 14 TGTGCCAGCAGTCAACAGGGGGCGGGCGGGGAGCTGTTTTTT CASSQQGAGGELFF
TRBD1 TRBJ1-3 TRBV18 15 TGTGCCAGCTCCCTTTTCCGACAGGGGCGAAACACCATATATTTT CASSLFRQGRNTIYF
TRBD2 TRBJ2-5 TRBV19 15 TGTGCCAGTAGTTCTAGCGGGGGTCCTCAAGAGACCCAGTACTTC CASSSSGGPQETQYF
. TRBJ2-7 TRBV4-1 15 TGCGCCAGCAGCCCCCGGGCCTCCAGGGGTGACGAGCAGTACTTC CASSPRASRGDEQYF